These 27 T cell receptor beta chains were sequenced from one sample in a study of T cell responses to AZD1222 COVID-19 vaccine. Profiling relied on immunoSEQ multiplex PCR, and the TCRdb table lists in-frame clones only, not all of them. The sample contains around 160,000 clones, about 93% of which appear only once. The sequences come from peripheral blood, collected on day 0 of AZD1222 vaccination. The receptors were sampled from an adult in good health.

The CDR3 loop is CASSPTQGYYEQYF. DNA for the CDR3: TGTGCCAGCAGCCCCACCCAGGGGTATTACGAGCAGTACTTC. The V and J genes are TRBV7-9 and TRBJ2-7, with D perhaps TRBD1 (6 bases). Germline CDR1 reads SEHNR; CDR2 reads FQNEAQ (reference sequence). This CDR3 is 14 amino acids long. V was pared by 5 bases and J by 4 bases, with 15 bases between.

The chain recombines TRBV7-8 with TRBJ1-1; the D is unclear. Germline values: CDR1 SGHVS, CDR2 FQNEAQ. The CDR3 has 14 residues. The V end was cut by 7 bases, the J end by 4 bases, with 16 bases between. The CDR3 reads CASIPAGLGTEAFF. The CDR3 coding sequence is TGTGCCAGCATCCCAGCGGGGTTGGGCACTGAAGCTTTCTTT.

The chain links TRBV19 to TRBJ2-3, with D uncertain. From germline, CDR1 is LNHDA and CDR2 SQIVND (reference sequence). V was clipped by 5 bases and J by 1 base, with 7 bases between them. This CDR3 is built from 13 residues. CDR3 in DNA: TGTGCCAGTAGTCCAGGTCGCACAGATACGCAGTATTTT. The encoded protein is CASSPGRTDTQYF.

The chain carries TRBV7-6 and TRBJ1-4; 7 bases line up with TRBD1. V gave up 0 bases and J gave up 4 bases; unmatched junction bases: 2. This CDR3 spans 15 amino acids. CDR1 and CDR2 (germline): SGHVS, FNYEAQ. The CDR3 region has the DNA TGTGCCAGCAGCTTAGCCGGGACAGTTAATGAAAAACTGTTTTTT. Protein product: CASSLAGTVNEKLFF.

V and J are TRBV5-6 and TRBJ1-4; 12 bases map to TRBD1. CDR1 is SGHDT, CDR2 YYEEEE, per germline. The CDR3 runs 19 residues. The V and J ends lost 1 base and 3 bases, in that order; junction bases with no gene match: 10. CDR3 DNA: TGTGCCAGCAGCTTGAAACCGGGACAGGGGGCTTTCGCTAATGAAAAACTGTTTTTT. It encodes CASSLKPGQGAFANEKLFF.

The CDR3: CASSMRRTGGNSRYTGELFF. CDR3 bases: TGTGCCAGTAGTATGCGGAGGACAGGGGGGAATAGTCGGTACACCGGGGAGCTGTTTTTT. This chain joins TRBV19 and TRBJ2-2; 10 nucleotides agree with TRBD1. The CDR3 spans 20 residues. The germline gives CDR1 LNHDA, CDR2 SQIVND (reference sequence). Trimming took 3 bases from V and 3 from J; bases not matched to a gene: 16.

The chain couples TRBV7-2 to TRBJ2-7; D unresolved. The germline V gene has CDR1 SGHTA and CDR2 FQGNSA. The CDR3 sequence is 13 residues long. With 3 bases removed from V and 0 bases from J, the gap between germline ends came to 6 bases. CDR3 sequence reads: CASSFWGSYEQYF. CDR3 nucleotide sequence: TGTGCCAGCAGCTTCTGGGGCTCCTACGAGCAGTACTTC.

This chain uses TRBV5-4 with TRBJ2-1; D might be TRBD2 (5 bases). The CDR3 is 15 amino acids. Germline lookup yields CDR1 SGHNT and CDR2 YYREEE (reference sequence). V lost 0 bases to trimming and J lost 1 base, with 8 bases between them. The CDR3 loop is CASSLGGMSYNEQFF. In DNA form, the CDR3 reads TGTGCCAGCAGCTTGGGAGGGATGTCCTACAATGAGCAGTTCTTC.

CDR3 sequence (DNA): TGTGCCAGCAGTGACGAGAGTTCCACTGAAGCTTTCTTT. Translating gives CASSDESSTEAFF. V and J are TRBV2 and TRBJ1-1, with D uncertain. This CDR3 is 13 amino acids long. Germline V gives CDR1 SNHLY, CDR2 FYNNEI. V gave up 3 bases and J gave up 4 bases, with 9 bases separating them.

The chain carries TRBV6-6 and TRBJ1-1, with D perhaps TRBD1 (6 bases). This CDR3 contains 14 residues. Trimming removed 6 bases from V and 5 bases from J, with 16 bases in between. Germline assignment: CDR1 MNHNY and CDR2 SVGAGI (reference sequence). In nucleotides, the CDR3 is TGTGCCAGCAGACCCCAGGGGCTTGCTACTGAAGCTTTCTTT. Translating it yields CASRPQGLATEAFF.

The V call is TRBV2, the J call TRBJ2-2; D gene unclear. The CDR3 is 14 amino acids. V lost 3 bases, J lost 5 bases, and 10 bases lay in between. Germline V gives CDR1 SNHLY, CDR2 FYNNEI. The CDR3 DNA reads TGTGCCAGCAGTGAGGGTTTGGGGACCGGGGAGCTGTTTTTT. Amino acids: CASSEGLGTGELFF.

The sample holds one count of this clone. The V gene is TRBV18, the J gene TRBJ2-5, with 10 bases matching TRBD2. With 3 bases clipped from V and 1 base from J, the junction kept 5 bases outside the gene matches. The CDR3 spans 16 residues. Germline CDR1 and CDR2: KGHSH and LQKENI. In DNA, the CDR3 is TGTGCCAGCTCACCGTCGTCTAGCGGGAGCCAAGAGACCCAGTACTTC. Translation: CASSPSSSGSQETQYF. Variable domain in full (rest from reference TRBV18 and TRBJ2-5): NAGVMQNPRHLVRRRGQEARLRCSPMKGHSHVYWYRQLPEEGLKFMVYLQKENIIDESGMPKERFSAEFPKEGPSILRIQQVVRGDSAAYFCASSPSSSGSQETQYFGPGTRLLVL.

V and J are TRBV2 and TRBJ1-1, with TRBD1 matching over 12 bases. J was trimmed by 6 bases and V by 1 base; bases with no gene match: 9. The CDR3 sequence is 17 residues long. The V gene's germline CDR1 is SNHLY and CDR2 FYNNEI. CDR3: CASSEEGTGGGEAEAFF. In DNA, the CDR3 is TGTGCCAGCAGTGAAGAAGGGACAGGGGGCGGAGAGGCTGAAGCTTTCTTT.

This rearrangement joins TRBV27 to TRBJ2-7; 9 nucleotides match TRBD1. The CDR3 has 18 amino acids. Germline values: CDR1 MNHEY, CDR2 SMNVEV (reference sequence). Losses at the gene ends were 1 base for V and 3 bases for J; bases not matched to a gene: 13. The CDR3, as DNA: TGTGCCAGCAGTTTATTGTCTCCGGGACAGGGTCACTACTACGAGCAGTACTTC. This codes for CASSLLSPGQGHYYEQYF.

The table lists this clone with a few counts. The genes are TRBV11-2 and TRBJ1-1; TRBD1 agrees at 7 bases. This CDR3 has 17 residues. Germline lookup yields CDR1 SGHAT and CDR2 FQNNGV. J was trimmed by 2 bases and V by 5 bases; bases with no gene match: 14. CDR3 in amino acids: CASSPVGRTGDNTEAFF. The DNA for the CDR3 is TGTGCCAGCAGCCCGGTAGGGAGGACAGGTGACAACACTGAAGCTTTCTTT.

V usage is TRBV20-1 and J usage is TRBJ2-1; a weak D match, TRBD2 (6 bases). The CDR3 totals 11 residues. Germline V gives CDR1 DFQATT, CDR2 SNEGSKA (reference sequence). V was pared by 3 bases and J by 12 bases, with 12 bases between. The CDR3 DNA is TGCAGTGCTAGTCAAAAGGGAGGGCAGTTCTTC. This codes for CSASQKGGQFF.

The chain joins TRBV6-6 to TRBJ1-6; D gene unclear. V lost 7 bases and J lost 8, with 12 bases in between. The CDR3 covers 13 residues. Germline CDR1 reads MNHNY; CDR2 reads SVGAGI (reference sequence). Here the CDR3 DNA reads TGTGCCAGCACGGGAGGCTCGCATTCACCCCTCCACTTT. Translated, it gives CASTGGSHSPLHF.

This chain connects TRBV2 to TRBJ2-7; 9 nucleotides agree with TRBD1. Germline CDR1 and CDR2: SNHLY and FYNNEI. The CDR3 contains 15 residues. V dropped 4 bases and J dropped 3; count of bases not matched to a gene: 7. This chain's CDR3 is CASSGGTGIIYEQYF. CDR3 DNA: TGTGCCAGCAGTGGTGGGACAGGGATCATCTACGAGCAGTACTTC.

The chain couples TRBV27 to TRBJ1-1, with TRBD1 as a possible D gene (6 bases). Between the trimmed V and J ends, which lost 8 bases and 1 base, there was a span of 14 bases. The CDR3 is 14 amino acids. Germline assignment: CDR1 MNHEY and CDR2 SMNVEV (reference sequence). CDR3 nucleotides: TGTGCCAGCGGCGGGGGGCGCAGGAACACTGAAGCTTTCTTT. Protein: CASGGGRRNTEAFF.

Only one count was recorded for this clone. The CDR3 protein is CASSEQLPSSYNEQFF. Written as DNA, the CDR3 is TGTGCCAGCAGTGAACAGCTCCCGAGCTCCTACAATGAGCAGTTCTTC. This chain joins TRBV2 and TRBJ2-1; D is unresolved. Per germline, CDR1 SNHLY and CDR2 FYNNEI. Trimming stripped 2 bases from V and 0 bases from J, with 11 bases between. The CDR3 totals 16 residues.

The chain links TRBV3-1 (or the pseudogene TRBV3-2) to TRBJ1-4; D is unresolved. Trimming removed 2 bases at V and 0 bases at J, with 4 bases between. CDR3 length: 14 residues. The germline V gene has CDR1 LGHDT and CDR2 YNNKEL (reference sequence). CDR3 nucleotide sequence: TGTGCCAGCAGCCAACGGGCAACTAATGAAAAACTGTTTTTT. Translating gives CASSQRATNEKLFF.

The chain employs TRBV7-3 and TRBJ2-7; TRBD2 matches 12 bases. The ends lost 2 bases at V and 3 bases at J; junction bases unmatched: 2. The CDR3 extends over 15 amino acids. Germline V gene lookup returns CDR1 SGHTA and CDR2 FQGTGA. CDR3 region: CASSLGLAGNYEQYF. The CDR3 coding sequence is TGTGCCAGCAGCTTAGGACTAGCGGGAAACTACGAGCAGTACTTC.

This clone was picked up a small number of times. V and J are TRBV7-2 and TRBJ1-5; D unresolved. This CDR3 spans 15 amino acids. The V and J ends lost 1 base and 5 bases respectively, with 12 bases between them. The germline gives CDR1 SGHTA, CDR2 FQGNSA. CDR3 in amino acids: CASSLEGGPDQPQHF. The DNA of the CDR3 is TGTGCCAGCAGCTTAGAGGGAGGGCCCGATCAGCCCCAGCATTTT.

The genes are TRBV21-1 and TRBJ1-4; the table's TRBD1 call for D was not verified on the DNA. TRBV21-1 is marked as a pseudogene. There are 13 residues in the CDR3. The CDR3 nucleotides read TGTGCCAACGGACAGGTGACTAATGAAAAACTGTTTTTT. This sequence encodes CANGQVTNEKLFF.

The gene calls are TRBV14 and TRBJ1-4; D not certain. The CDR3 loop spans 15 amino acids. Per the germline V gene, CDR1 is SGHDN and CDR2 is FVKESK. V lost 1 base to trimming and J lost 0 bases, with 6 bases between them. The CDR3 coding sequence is TGTGCCAGCAGCCAAGTTTGGACAACTAATGAAAAACTGTTTTTT. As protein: CASSQVWTTNEKLFF.

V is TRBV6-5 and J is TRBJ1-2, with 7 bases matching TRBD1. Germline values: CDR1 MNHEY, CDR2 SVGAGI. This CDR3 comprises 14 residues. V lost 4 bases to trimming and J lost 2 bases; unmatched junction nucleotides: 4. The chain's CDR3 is CASSSDRVNYGYTF. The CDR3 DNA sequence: TGTGCCAGCAGTTCTGACAGGGTGAACTATGGCTACACCTTC.

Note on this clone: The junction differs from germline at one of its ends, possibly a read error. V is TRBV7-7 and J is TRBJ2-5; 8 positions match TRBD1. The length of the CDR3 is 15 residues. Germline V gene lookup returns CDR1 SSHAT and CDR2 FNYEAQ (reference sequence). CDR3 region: CASSKTRGPQETQYF. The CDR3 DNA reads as TGTGCTAGCAGCAAGACCAGGGGGCCCCAAGAGACCCAGTACTTC.